The rows below give T cell receptor beta chains drawn from one sample of a study of T-cell reconstitution after alpha-beta-depleted transplantation in children. MiXCR, run by TCRdb on the PCR reads, gives a single entry per CDR3 protein. Of 450,000 to 700,000 distinct CDR3 sequences detected, roughly 30% appear once; the ten largest clones hold less than 40%. This sample comprised PBMCs, obtained before TCRalphabeta/CD19-depleted stem cell transplant. These receptors came from a boy in the first two years of life with Wiskott-Aldrich syndrome, due to receive a stem cell transplant. The CDR3 runs from the conserved cysteine through the conserved F or W. Each record gives: D gene, J gene, clone size, V gene, CDR3 length, CDR3 protein, CDR3 DNA. D genes are given only for firm matches. The listing skips clone size in some rows; elsewhere it reads once, few, many or a size class.

d_gene: NA
j_gene: TRBJ1-4
abundance: few
v_gene: TRBV2
len: 14
CDR3aa: CASSESPWDEKLFF
CDR3nt: TGTGCCAGCAGTGAATCGCCCTGGGATGAAAAACTGTTTTTT

d_gene: NA
j_gene: TRBJ2-3
abundance: NA
v_gene: TRBV15
len: 15
CDR3aa: CATSREGRVTDTQYF
CDR3nt: TGTGCCACCAGCAGAGAAGGTAGAGTGACAGATACGCAGTATTTT

d_gene: NA
j_gene: TRBJ1-5
abundance: few
v_gene: TRBV9
len: 14
CDR3aa: CASSHEQGVQPQHF
CDR3nt: TGTGCCAGCAGCCACGAACAGGGCGTACAGCCCCAGCATTTT

d_gene: TRBD1
j_gene: TRBJ1-6
abundance: NA
v_gene: TRBV20-1
len: 15
CDR3aa: CSATPGQGNNSPLHF
CDR3nt: TGCAGTGCTACACCGGGACAGGGCAATAATTCACCCCTCCACTTT

d_gene: TRBD1
j_gene: TRBJ1-2
abundance: few
v_gene: TRBV11-2
len: 16
CDR3aa: CASSLSPGQGAGGYTF
CDR3nt: TGTGCCAGCAGCTTATCCCCGGGACAGGGGGCGGGAGGCTACACCTTC

d_gene: NA
j_gene: TRBJ2-2
abundance: few
v_gene: TRBV5-1
len: 17
CDR3aa: CASSLGPELAGTGELFF
CDR3nt: TGCGCCAGCAGCTTGGGGCCCGAACTAGCTGGTACCGGGGAGCTGTTTTTT

d_gene: TRBD2
j_gene: TRBJ2-1
abundance: few
v_gene: TRBV10-3
len: 18
CDR3aa: CAIRGLAGGSSSYNEQFF
CDR3nt: TGTGCCATCAGGGGACTAGCGGGAGGCTCCAGCTCCTACAATGAGCAGTTCTTC

d_gene: NA
j_gene: TRBJ2-1
abundance: NA
v_gene: TRBV27
len: 15
CDR3aa: CASSRTTGDQYEQFF
CDR3nt: TGTGCCAGCAGCCGTACGACAGGTGACCAGTATGAGCAGTTCTTC

d_gene: NA
j_gene: TRBJ2-1
abundance: once
v_gene: TRBV5-1
len: 15
CDR3aa: CASSLATRGRDEQFF
CDR3nt: TGCGCCAGCAGCTTGGCCACCAGGGGTCGGGATGAGCAGTTCTTC

d_gene: TRBD2
j_gene: TRBJ2-2
abundance: few
v_gene: TRBV20-1
len: 15
CDR3aa: CSASSVLAGAGELFF
CDR3nt: TGCAGTGCTAGTAGCGTCTTAGCGGGCGCCGGGGAGCTGTTTTTT

d_gene: NA
j_gene: TRBJ2-1
abundance: NA
v_gene: TRBV20-1
len: 14
CDR3aa: CSSTAPLGYNEQFF
CDR3nt: TGCAGTTCGACCGCCCCTCTAGGTTACAATGAGCAGTTCTTC

d_gene: TRBD2
j_gene: TRBJ2-1
abundance: NA
v_gene: TRBV5-1
len: 16
CDR3aa: CASSRLAGGVNHEQFF
CDR3nt: TGCGCCAGCAGCCGACTAGCGGGAGGAGTAAACCATGAGCAGTTCTTC

d_gene: NA
j_gene: TRBJ1-5
abundance: NA
v_gene: TRBV6-1
len: 15
CDR3aa: CASSKTRGSNQPQHF
CDR3nt: TGTGCCAGCAGCAAAACTAGGGGAAGCAATCAGCCCCAGCATTTT

d_gene: TRBD2
j_gene: TRBJ2-7
abundance: few
v_gene: TRBV5-1
len: 17
CDR3aa: CASSGGTSGSLYYEQYF
CDR3nt: TGCGCCAGCAGCGGCGGGACTAGCGGTTCACTTTACTACGAGCAGTACTTC

d_gene: NA
j_gene: TRBJ1-1
abundance: NA
v_gene: TRBV18
len: 15
CDR3aa: CASSPRRDGNTEAFF
CDR3nt: TGTGCCAGCTCACCACGCAGGGATGGGAACACTGAAGCTTTCTTT

d_gene: NA
j_gene: TRBJ2-7
abundance: few
v_gene: TRBV11-1
len: 14
CDR3aa: CASSLDRHSYEQYF
CDR3nt: TGTGCCAGCAGCTTGGACAGACACTCCTACGAGCAGTACTTC

d_gene: NA
j_gene: TRBJ2-1
abundance: NA
v_gene: TRBV10-3
len: 11
CDR3aa: CAISEGAGFFF
CDR3nt: TGTGCCATCAGTGAGGGGGCAGGCTTCTTCTTC

d_gene: NA
j_gene: TRBJ2-7
abundance: NA
v_gene: TRBV5-1
len: 14
CDR3aa: CASSLARGVYEQYF
CDR3nt: TGCGCCAGCAGCTTGGCTCGTGGGGTCTACGAGCAGTACTTC

d_gene: TRBD2
j_gene: TRBJ2-1
abundance: NA
v_gene: TRBV5-1
len: 15
CDR3aa: CASSTPGLGTNEQFF
CDR3nt: TGCGCCAGCAGCACCCCGGGACTAGGAACTAATGAGCAGTTCTTC

d_gene: TRBD1
j_gene: TRBJ2-7
abundance: NA
v_gene: TRBV2
len: 15
CDR3aa: CASSAIDRGRNEQYF
CDR3nt: TGTGCCAGCAGCGCTATTGACAGGGGGCGCAACGAGCAGTACTTC

d_gene: NA
j_gene: TRBJ2-2
abundance: many
v_gene: TRBV7-3
len: 14
CDR3aa: CASSFSRESGELFF
CDR3nt: TGTGCCAGCAGCTTCTCTCGGGAATCCGGGGAGCTGTTTTTT

d_gene: TRBD2
j_gene: TRBJ2-5
abundance: NA
v_gene: TRBV9
len: 17
CDR3aa: CASTGGLAVRAQETQYF
CDR3nt: TGTGCCAGCACAGGGGGACTAGCGGTAAGAGCGCAAGAGACCCAGTACTTC

d_gene: NA
j_gene: TRBJ2-3
abundance: few
v_gene: TRBV5-1
len: 15
CDR3aa: CASSRGRISSYTQYF
CDR3nt: TGCGCCAGCAGCCGGGGACGGATCTCTTCCTATACGCAGTATTTT

d_gene: NA
j_gene: TRBJ1-1
abundance: few
v_gene: TRBV28
len: 12
CDR3aa: CASSQQNTEAFF
CDR3nt: TGTGCCAGCAGTCAGCAGAACACTGAAGCTTTCTTT

d_gene: TRBD2
j_gene: TRBJ2-3
abundance: NA
v_gene: TRBV12-3/TRBV12-4
len: 17
CDR3aa: CASRQSLLAEDGDTQYF
CDR3nt: TGTGCCAGCAGACAGTCCCTCCTAGCGGAGGATGGAGATACGCAGTATTTT

d_gene: NA
j_gene: TRBJ2-7
abundance: NA
v_gene: TRBV20-1
len: 12
CDR3aa: CSASFRDHEQYF
CDR3nt: TGCAGTGCTAGTTTCCGAGACCACGAGCAGTACTTC

d_gene: TRBD1
j_gene: TRBJ2-1
abundance: few
v_gene: TRBV5-1
len: 16
CDR3aa: CASSPMGTGSYNEQFF
CDR3nt: TGCGCCAGCAGTCCCATGGGGACAGGATCTTACAATGAGCAGTTCTTC

d_gene: NA
j_gene: TRBJ1-1
abundance: NA
v_gene: TRBV6-1
len: 12
CDR3aa: CASSVRSTEAFF
CDR3nt: TGTGCCAGCAGTGTCCGGAGCACTGAAGCTTTCTTT

d_gene: NA
j_gene: TRBJ2-5
abundance: NA
v_gene: TRBV20-1
len: 13
CDR3aa: CSARWDIQETQYF
CDR3nt: TGCAGTGCTAGGTGGGACATCCAAGAGACCCAGTACTTC

d_gene: TRBD2
j_gene: TRBJ2-2
abundance: few
v_gene: TRBV20-1
len: 18
CDR3aa: CSARSLGSGRTNTGELFF
CDR3nt: TGCAGTGCTAGATCCCTGGGTAGCGGGAGGACGAACACCGGGGAGCTGTTTTTT

d_gene: TRBD2
j_gene: TRBJ2-1
abundance: few
v_gene: TRBV20-1
len: 17
CDR3aa: CSARDPGLAGAYNEQFF
CDR3nt: TGCAGTGCTAGAGATCCGGGACTAGCGGGGGCCTACAATGAGCAGTTCTTC

d_gene: NA
j_gene: TRBJ2-1
abundance: few
v_gene: TRBV12-3/TRBV12-4
len: 17
CDR3aa: CASSPSGIGQSYNEQFF
CDR3nt: TGTGCCAGCAGCCCGTCCGGTATAGGGCAGTCCTACAATGAGCAGTTCTTC

d_gene: NA
j_gene: TRBJ2-1
abundance: few
v_gene: TRBV5-1
len: 17
CDR3aa: CASSLRILVGGGNEQFF
CDR3nt: TGCGCCAGCAGCTTGAGGATACTAGTGGGCGGTGGCAATGAGCAGTTCTTC

d_gene: NA
j_gene: TRBJ2-5
abundance: few
v_gene: TRBV30
len: 13
CDR3aa: CAWSGGLQETQYF
CDR3nt: TGTGCCTGGAGTGGGGGTTTACAAGAGACCCAGTACTTC

d_gene: NA
j_gene: TRBJ2-2
abundance: NA
v_gene: TRBV5-1
len: 15
CDR3aa: CASSTTGTHTGELFF
CDR3nt: TGCGCCAGCAGCACCACCGGGACCCACACCGGGGAGCTGTTTTTT

d_gene: TRBD1
j_gene: TRBJ2-1
abundance: few
v_gene: TRBV7-3
len: 22
CDR3aa: CASSLSLPGTGAFRDPRNEQFF
CDR3nt: TGTGCCAGCAGCTTAAGCCTTCCCGGGACAGGGGCCTTTCGGGACCCACGCAATGAGCAGTTCTTC

d_gene: NA
j_gene: TRBJ2-7
abundance: NA
v_gene: TRBV12-3/TRBV12-4
len: 13
CDR3aa: CASSLALGPEQYF
CDR3nt: TGTGCCAGCAGTTTAGCCCTGGGACCCGAGCAGTACTTC

d_gene: TRBD1
j_gene: TRBJ2-5
abundance: NA
v_gene: TRBV29-1
len: 13
CDR3aa: CSAIDRAQETQYF
CDR3nt: TGCAGCGCTATAGACAGGGCCCAAGAGACCCAGTACTTC

d_gene: NA
j_gene: TRBJ2-1
abundance: few
v_gene: TRBV5-1
len: 14
CDR3aa: CASSLARGDDEQFF
CDR3nt: TGCGCCAGCAGCTTAGCCAGGGGGGACGATGAGCAGTTCTTC

d_gene: NA
j_gene: TRBJ2-2
abundance: few
v_gene: TRBV5-1
len: 15
CDR3aa: CASSLARTNTGELFF
CDR3nt: TGCGCCAGCAGCTTGGCCCGTACGAACACCGGGGAGCTGTTTTTT

d_gene: NA
j_gene: TRBJ2-1
abundance: few
v_gene: TRBV28
len: 19
CDR3aa: CASSFPVPKSGRSYNEQFF
CDR3nt: TGTGCCAGCAGTTTCCCCGTCCCCAAAAGTGGGCGATCCTACAATGAGCAGTTCTTC

d_gene: NA
j_gene: TRBJ2-2
abundance: few
v_gene: TRBV6-5
len: 16
CDR3aa: CASSYSSLGPTGELFF
CDR3nt: TGTGCCAGCAGTTACTCGAGCCTTGGACCAACCGGGGAGCTGTTTTTT

d_gene: NA
j_gene: TRBJ1-4
abundance: few
v_gene: TRBV5-1
len: 14
CDR3aa: CASRWGPTNEKLFF
CDR3nt: TGCGCCAGCAGGTGGGGGCCAACTAATGAAAAACTGTTTTTT

d_gene: NA
j_gene: TRBJ1-5
abundance: NA
v_gene: TRBV20-1
len: 16
CDR3aa: CSARGGGGIGNQPQHF
CDR3nt: TGCAGTGCTAGAGGGGGAGGGGGTATCGGCAATCAGCCCCAGCATTTT

d_gene: TRBD2
j_gene: TRBJ2-2
abundance: NA
v_gene: TRBV5-6
len: 16
CDR3aa: CASRERGLAGTGELFF
CDR3nt: TGTGCCAGCAGGGAAAGGGGACTAGCGGGAACCGGGGAGCTGTTTTTT

d_gene: NA
j_gene: TRBJ2-3
abundance: NA
v_gene: TRBV5-1
len: 14
CDR3aa: CASSFRTAPDTQYF
CDR3nt: TGCGCCAGCAGCTTCAGGACGGCCCCAGATACGCAGTATTTT

d_gene: NA
j_gene: TRBJ1-1
abundance: few
v_gene: TRBV15
len: 13
CDR3aa: CATSTVGNTEAFF
CDR3nt: TGTGCCACCAGCACAGTGGGGAACACTGAAGCTTTCTTT

d_gene: TRBD1
j_gene: TRBJ2-1
abundance: few
v_gene: TRBV7-9
len: 15
CDR3aa: CASSPSWGQGGEQFF
CDR3nt: TGTGCCAGCAGCCCCTCGTGGGGACAGGGTGGAGAGCAGTTCTTC

d_gene: NA
j_gene: TRBJ2-5
abundance: NA
v_gene: TRBV2
len: 13
CDR3aa: CASSVFSPETQYF
CDR3nt: TGTGCCAGCAGTGTTTTCTCCCCGGAGACCCAGTACTTC

d_gene: NA
j_gene: TRBJ2-5
abundance: NA
v_gene: TRBV6-5
len: 14
CDR3aa: CASSYSQGEETQYF
CDR3nt: TGTGCCAGCAGTTACTCGCAGGGAGAAGAGACCCAGTACTTC

d_gene: NA
j_gene: TRBJ2-7
abundance: NA
v_gene: TRBV5-5
len: 14
CDR3aa: CASSLTGEFYEQYF
CDR3nt: TGTGCCAGCAGCTTGACGGGGGAATTCTACGAGCAGTACTTC

d_gene: NA
j_gene: TRBJ1-5
abundance: NA
v_gene: TRBV5-1
len: 12
CDR3aa: CASSPGHGEEHF
CDR3nt: TGCGCCAGCAGCCCTGGACACGGTGAAGAGCATTTT

d_gene: TRBD1
j_gene: TRBJ1-5
abundance: few
v_gene: TRBV12-3/TRBV12-4
len: 17
CDR3aa: CASSRLQGANPNQPQHF
CDR3nt: TGTGCCAGCAGTCGATTACAGGGGGCGAACCCTAATCAGCCCCAGCATTTT

d_gene: NA
j_gene: TRBJ2-7
abundance: NA
v_gene: TRBV7-9
len: 17
CDR3aa: CASSLQTPRPHSYEQYF
CDR3nt: TGTGCCAGCAGCTTACAGACCCCCAGACCGCACTCCTACGAGCAGTACTTC

d_gene: NA
j_gene: TRBJ1-1
abundance: NA
v_gene: TRBV19
len: 13
CDR3aa: CASNPGLNTEAFF
CDR3nt: TGTGCCAGTAACCCGGGACTGAACACTGAAGCTTTCTTT